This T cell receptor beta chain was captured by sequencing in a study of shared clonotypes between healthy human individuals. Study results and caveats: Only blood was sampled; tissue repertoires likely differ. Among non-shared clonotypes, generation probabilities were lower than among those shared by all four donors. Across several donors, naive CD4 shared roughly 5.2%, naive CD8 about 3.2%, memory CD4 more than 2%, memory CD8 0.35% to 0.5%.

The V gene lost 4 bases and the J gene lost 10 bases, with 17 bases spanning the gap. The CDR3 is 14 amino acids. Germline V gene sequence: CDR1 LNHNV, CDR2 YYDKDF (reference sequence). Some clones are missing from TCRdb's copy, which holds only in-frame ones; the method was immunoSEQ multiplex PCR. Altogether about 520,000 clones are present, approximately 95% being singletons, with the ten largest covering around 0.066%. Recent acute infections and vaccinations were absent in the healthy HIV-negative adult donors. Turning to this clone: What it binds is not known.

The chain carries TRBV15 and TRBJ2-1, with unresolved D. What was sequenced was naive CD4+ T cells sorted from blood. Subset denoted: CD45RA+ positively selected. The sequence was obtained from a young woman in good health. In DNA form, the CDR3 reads TGTGCCACCAGCATAGGGCTCGGGTTGCGAGAGCAGTTCTTC. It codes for CATSIGLGLREQFF.